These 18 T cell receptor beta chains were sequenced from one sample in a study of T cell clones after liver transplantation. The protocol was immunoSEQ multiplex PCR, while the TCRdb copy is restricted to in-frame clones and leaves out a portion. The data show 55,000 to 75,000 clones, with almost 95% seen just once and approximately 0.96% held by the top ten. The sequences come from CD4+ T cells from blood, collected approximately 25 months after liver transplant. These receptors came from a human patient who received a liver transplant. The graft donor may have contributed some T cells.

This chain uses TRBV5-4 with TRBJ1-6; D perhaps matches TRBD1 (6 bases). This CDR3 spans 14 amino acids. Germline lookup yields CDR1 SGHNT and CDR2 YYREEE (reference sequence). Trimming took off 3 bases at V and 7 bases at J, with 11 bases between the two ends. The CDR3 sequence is CASSSGQRNSPLHF. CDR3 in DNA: TGTGCCAGCAGCTCAGGACAGAGGAATTCACCCCTCCACTTT.

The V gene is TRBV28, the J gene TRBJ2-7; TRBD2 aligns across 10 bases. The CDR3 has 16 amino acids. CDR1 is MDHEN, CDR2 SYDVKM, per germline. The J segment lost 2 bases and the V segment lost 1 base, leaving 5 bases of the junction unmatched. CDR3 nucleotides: TGTGCCAGCAGTTTATCAGCTAGCGGGAGACCCTACGAGCAGTACTTC. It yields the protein CASSLSASGRPYEQYF. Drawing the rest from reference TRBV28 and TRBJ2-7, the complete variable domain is DVKVTQSSRYLVKRTGEKVFLECVQDMDHENMFWYRQDPGLGLRLIYFSYDVKMKEKGDIPEGYSVSREKKERFSLILESASTNQTSMYLCASSLSASGRPYEQYFGPGTRLTVT.

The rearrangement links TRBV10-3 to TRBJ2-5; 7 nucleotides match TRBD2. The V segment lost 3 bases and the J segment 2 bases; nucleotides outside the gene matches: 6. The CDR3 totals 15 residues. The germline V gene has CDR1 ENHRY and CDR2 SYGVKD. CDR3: CAISEVRGVQETQYF. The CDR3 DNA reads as TGTGCCATCAGTGAAGTCCGGGGGGTACAAGAGACCCAGTACTTC.

CDR3 coding DNA: TGCGCCAGCAGCCAACCACAGGCGGGAGGTGAGCAGTTCTTC. Amino acid sequence: CASSQPQAGGEQFF. V usage is TRBV4-1 and J usage is TRBJ2-1; 8 bases map to TRBD2. The CDR3 length is 14 residues. V lost 2 bases to trimming and J lost 9 bases; unmatched junction nucleotides: 6. Per germline, CDR1 MGHRA and CDR2 YSYEKL.

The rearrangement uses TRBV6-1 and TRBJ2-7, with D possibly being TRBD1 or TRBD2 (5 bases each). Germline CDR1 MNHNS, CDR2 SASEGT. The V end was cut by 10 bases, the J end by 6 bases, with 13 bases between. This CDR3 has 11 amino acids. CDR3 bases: TGTGCCACCGGGACGGCGGCCGAGCAGTACTTC. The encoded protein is CATGTAAEQYF.

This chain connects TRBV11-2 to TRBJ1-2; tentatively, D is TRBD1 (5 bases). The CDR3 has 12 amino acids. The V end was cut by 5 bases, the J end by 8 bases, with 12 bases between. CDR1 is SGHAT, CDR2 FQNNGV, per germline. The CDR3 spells CASSLGLMGYTF. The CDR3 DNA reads TGTGCCAGCAGCCTGGGACTTATGGGCTACACCTTC.

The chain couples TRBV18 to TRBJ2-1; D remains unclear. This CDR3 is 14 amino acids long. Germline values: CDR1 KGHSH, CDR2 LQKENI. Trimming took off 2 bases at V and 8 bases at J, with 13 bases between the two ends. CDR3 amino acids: CASSPESTTYEQFF. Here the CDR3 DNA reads TGTGCCAGCTCACCAGAGTCTACTACTTATGAGCAGTTCTTC.

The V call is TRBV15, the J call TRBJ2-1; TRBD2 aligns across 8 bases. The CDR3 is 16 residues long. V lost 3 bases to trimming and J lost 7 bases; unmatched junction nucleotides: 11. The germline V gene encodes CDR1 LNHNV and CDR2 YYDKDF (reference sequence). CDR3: CATSRGGLAGGNEQFF. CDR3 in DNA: TGTGCCACCAGCAGGGGCGGGCTAGCGGGCGGGAATGAGCAGTTCTTC.

The CDR3 loop is CASMGRDYEQYF. As DNA, the CDR3 is TGTGCCAGTATGGGCAGGGACTACGAGCAGTACTTC. The V call is TRBV19, the J call TRBJ2-7, with D tentatively TRBD1 (5 bases). The CDR3 runs to 12 residues. Trimming removed 7 bases at V and 3 bases at J, with 10 bases between. Germline V gene lookup returns CDR1 LNHDA and CDR2 SQIVND (reference sequence).

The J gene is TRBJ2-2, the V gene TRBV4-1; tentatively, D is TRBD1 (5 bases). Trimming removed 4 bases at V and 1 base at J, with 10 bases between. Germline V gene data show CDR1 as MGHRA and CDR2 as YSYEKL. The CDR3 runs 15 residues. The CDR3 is CASSPREKNTGELFF. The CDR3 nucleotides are TGCGCCAGCAGCCCCAGGGAAAAGAACACCGGGGAGCTGTTTTTT.

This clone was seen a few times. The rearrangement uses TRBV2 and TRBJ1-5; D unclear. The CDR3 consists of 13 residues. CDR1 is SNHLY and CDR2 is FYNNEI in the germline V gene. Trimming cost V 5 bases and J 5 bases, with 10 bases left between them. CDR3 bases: TGTGCCAGCAGTCCAAGTCTTTATCAGCCCCAGCATTTT. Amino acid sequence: CASSPSLYQPQHF.

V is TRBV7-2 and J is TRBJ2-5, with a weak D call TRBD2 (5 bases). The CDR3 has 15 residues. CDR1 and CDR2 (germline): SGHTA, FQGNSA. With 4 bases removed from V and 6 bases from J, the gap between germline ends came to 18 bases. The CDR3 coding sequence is TGTGCCAGCAGCTCCCGAGCTTCCGGCGGGCAGACCCAGTACTTC. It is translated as CASSSRASGGQTQYF.

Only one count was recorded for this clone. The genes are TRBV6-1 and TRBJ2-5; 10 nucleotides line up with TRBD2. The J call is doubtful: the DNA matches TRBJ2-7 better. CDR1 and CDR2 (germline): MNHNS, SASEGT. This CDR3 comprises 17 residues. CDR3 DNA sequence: TGTGCCAGCAGTGAAGGAGGACTAGCGGACCATTCCTACGAGCAGTACTTC. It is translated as CASSEGGLADHSYEQYF.

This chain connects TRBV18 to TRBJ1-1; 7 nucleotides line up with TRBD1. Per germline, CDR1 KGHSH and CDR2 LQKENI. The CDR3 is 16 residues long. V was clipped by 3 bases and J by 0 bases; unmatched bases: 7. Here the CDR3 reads CASSPGQAGVNTEAFF. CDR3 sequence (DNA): TGTGCCAGCTCACCTGGACAGGCCGGGGTGAACACTGAAGCTTTCTTT.

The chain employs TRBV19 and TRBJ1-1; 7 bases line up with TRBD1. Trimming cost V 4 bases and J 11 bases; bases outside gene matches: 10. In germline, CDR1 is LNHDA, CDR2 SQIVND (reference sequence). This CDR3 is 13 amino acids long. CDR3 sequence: CASSTLSDRTAFF. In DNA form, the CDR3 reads TGTGCCAGTAGTACCCTTTCGGACAGGACTGCTTTCTTT.

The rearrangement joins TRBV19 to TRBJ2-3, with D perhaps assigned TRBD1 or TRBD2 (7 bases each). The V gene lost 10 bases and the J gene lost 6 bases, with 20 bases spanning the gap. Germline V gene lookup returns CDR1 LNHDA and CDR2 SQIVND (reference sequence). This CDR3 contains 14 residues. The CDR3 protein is CATSGPGGVDTQYF. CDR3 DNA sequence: TGTGCCACCAGCGGCCCAGGGGGGGTTGATACGCAGTATTTT.

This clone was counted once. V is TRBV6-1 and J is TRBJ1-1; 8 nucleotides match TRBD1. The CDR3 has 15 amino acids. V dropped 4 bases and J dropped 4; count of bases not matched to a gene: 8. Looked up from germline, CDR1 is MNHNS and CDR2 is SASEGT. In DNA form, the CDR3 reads TGTGCCAGCAGTGTCAGGGGGCGATTGGGCACTGAAGCTTTCTTT. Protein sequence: CASSVRGRLGTEAFF.

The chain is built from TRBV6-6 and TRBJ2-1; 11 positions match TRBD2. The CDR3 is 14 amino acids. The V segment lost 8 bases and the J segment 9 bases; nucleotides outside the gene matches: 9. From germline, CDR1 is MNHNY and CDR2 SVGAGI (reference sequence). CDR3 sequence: CASGPTSGSGEQFF. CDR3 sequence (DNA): TGTGCCAGCGGCCCTACTAGCGGGAGTGGTGAGCAGTTCTTC.